The 27 T cell receptor beta chains below all came from one sample that was sequenced in a study of PD-1 blockade in classical Hodgkin lymphoma. As to time point: newly diagnosed, previously untreated cHL patient sample. Method: immunoSEQ multiplex PCR; TCRdb's copy keeps in-frame clones and lacks some. The data hold 17,000 or so clones, with about nine tenths observed a single time. The source material was peripheral blood mononuclear cells (PBMCs). Every receptor here comes from a human donor with classical Hodgkin lymphoma.

The V gene is TRBV6-1, the J gene TRBJ1-2, with TRBD1 as a possible D gene (6 bases). The germline V gene encodes CDR1 MNHNS and CDR2 SASEGT. This CDR3 has 15 amino acids. The V and J ends lost 6 bases and 2 bases respectively, with 16 bases between them. CDR3 residues: CASSFTGLVNYGYTF. For the CDR3, the DNA is TGTGCCAGCAGCTTCACAGGGTTGGTCAACTATGGCTACACCTTC.

This rearrangement joins TRBV2 to TRBJ2-7, with 10 nucleotides matching TRBD2. Germline lookup yields CDR1 SNHLY and CDR2 FYNNEI. The CDR3 totals 15 residues. The J segment lost 3 bases and the V segment lost 4 bases, leaving 6 bases of the junction unmatched. CDR3 nucleotides: TGTGCCAGCAGTGGGAGACTAGCGGGTCGCTACGAGCAGTACTTC. Residues: CASSGRLAGRYEQYF.

This chain connects TRBV7-3 to TRBJ2-2, with D perhaps matching TRBD1 (7 bases). The germline CDR1 and CDR2 sequences are SGHTA and FQGTGA. V lost 4 bases, J lost 4 bases, and 16 bases lay in between. The CDR3 covers 16 residues. CDR3 protein: CASSSTGTAGTGELFF. The DNA for the CDR3 is TGTGCCAGCAGCTCAACAGGGACAGCGGGCACCGGGGAGCTGTTTTTT.

This clone was observed a single time. The chain employs TRBV18 and TRBJ2-1, with 9 bases aligning to TRBD1. CDR3 size: 17 residues. V was clipped by 2 bases and J by 8 bases; unmatched bases: 13. The V gene's germline CDR1 is KGHSH and CDR2 LQKENI. In DNA, the CDR3 is TGTGCCAGCTCACCAAGCCTTCCGGGACAGGGTGGCCATGAGCAGTTCTTC. Translation gives CASSPSLPGQGGHEQFF.

The V gene is TRBV9, the J gene TRBJ2-4; D gene unclear. V was trimmed by 0 bases and J by 9 bases, leaving 19 bases between them. The CDR3 totals 16 residues. Per the germline V gene, CDR1 is SGDLS and CDR2 is YYNGEE. The DNA for the CDR3 is TGTGCCAGCAGCGTAGCTACCGTAGGGCTCGGCGGCATTCAGTACTTC. Its translation: CASSVATVGLGGIQYF.

This clone is termed hyperexpanded (1% or more). V gene TRBV7-9 combines with J gene TRBJ1-3; no clear D gene. V gave up 4 bases and J gave up 0 bases, with 13 bases separating them. This CDR3 is built from 16 residues. The V gene's germline CDR1 is SEHNR and CDR2 FQNEAQ (reference sequence). CDR3 sequence reads: CASSSNKEFSGNTIYF. CDR3 in DNA: TGTGCCAGCAGCTCCAACAAAGAGTTCTCTGGAAACACCATATATTTT. The whole variable domain, filled in from reference TRBV7-9 and TRBJ1-3, reads DTGVSQNPRHKITKRGQNVTFRCDPISEHNRLYWYRQTLGQGPEFLTYFQNEAQLEKSRLLSDRFSAERPKGSFSTLEIQRTEQGDSAMYLCASSSNKEFSGNTIYFGEGSWLTVV.

This chain joins TRBV6-5 and TRBJ2-3; 7 bases map to TRBD2. V shed 11 bases, J shed 2 bases, and the junction held 7 bases outside the gene matches. Per germline, CDR1 MNHEY and CDR2 SVGAGI. The CDR3 spans 13 residues. DNA of the CDR3: TGTGCCTCCCGGGGGGACTACACAGATACGCAGTATTTT. Translating it yields CASRGDYTDTQYF.

The chain couples TRBV7-2 to TRBJ1-5; 7 bases line up with TRBD1. This CDR3 is built from 15 residues. The V gene's germline CDR1 is SGHTA and CDR2 FQGNSA. The junction had 9 bases not matched to a gene; V was cut back by 5 bases and J by 5 bases. CDR3 nucleotide sequence: TGTGCCAGCAGCATATCGGGACAGATTTATCAGCCCCAGCATTTT. This encodes CASSISGQIYQPQHF.

The chain employs TRBV18 and TRBJ1-4, with 7 bases fitting TRBD1. The length of the CDR3 is 15 residues. V lost 0 bases to trimming and J lost 7 bases; unmatched junction nucleotides: 5. Germline V gene data show CDR1 as KGHSH and CDR2 as LQKENI. CDR3 loop: CASSPPDRVGEKLFF. The CDR3 coding sequence is TGTGCCAGCTCACCACCCGACAGGGTGGGTGAAAAACTGTTTTTT. The variable domain in full, with the rest retrieved from reference TRBV18 and TRBJ1-4, is NAGVMQNPRHLVRRRGQEARLRCSPMKGHSHVYWYRQLPEEGLKFMVYLQKENIIDESGMPKERFSAEFPKEGPSILRIQQVVRGDSAAYFCASSPPDRVGEKLFFGSGTQLSVL.

The V call is TRBV28, the J call TRBJ1-2; possible D gene TRBD1, 5 bases. The CDR3 consists of 15 residues. V lost 4 bases, J lost 4 bases, and 16 bases lay in between. Germline V gives CDR1 MDHEN, CDR2 SYDVKM. As DNA, the CDR3 is TGTGCCAGCAGTTCCCCCCGGGGGGTCAGCTATGGCTACACCTTC. Translated, it gives CASSSPRGVSYGYTF.

This clone was detected a few times. The gene calls are TRBV6-1 and TRBJ2-5, with D tentatively TRBD2 (7 bases). The ends were cut back, 8 bases at V and 5 bases at J, with 18 bases in the middle. Germline V lookup: CDR1 MNHNS, CDR2 SASEGT. The CDR3 totals 14 residues. The CDR3 region is CASGARGREETQYF. The CDR3 nucleotides read TGTGCCAGCGGGGCTCGGGGGCGGGAGGAGACCCAGTACTTC.

The chain employs TRBV19 and TRBJ2-1; D is possibly TRBD2 (6 bases). With 6 bases removed from V and 6 bases from J, the gap between germline ends came to 12 bases. The CDR3 covers 13 residues. Germline loops: CDR1 LNHDA, CDR2 SQIVND (reference sequence). CDR3 in amino acids: CASSPLGGNEQFF. In DNA form, the CDR3 reads TGTGCCAGTAGCCCCTTGGGGGGCAATGAGCAGTTCTTC.

A few counts support this clone. This chain uses TRBV28 with TRBJ1-3, with a weak D call TRBD1 (5 bases). Per germline, CDR1 MDHEN and CDR2 SYDVKM. Trimming stripped 4 bases from V and 0 bases from J, with 10 bases between. The CDR3 is 15 residues long. The DNA of the CDR3 is TGTGCCAGCAGTTCCGGGGGAAGCTCTGGAAACACCATATATTTT. Protein: CASSSGGSSGNTIYF.

This chain connects TRBV2 to TRBJ1-1; 9 bases are a match to TRBD1. Germline lookup yields CDR1 SNHLY and CDR2 FYNNEI. The CDR3 has 15 residues. With V trimmed by 6 bases and J by 4 bases, 9 bases remained unmatched. CDR3 loop: CASRVRTGVATEAFF. CDR3 nucleotides: TGTGCCAGCAGAGTCCGGACAGGGGTGGCCACTGAAGCTTTCTTT.

This chain links TRBV23-1 with TRBJ2-6, with 9 bases lining up with TRBD1. TRBV23-1 is an ORF for which the function is uncertain. Losses at the gene ends were 4 bases for V and 1 base for J; bases not matched to a gene: 14. This CDR3 has 20 amino acids. CDR3 sequence reads: CASSPTRQGGDSSGANVLTF. The CDR3, as DNA: TGCGCCAGCAGTCCCACCAGACAGGGGGGTGATTCGTCTGGGGCCAACGTCCTGACTTTC.

J is TRBJ2-1 and V is TRBV11-2; TRBD2 matches at 11 bases. The V and J ends lost 5 bases and 5 bases, in that order; junction bases with no gene match: 8. CDR3 length: 16 residues. Germline CDR1 is SGHAT and CDR2 is FQNNGV. The CDR3: CASSAGTSGNDNEQFF. CDR3 bases: TGTGCCAGCAGCGCAGGGACTAGCGGAAACGACAATGAGCAGTTCTTC.

The genes are TRBV5-4 and TRBJ2-7, with D unresolved. CDR1 is SGHNT and CDR2 is YYREEE in the germline V gene (reference sequence). Trimming shortened V by 4 bases and J by 0 bases, and 20 bases separated the two germline ends. The CDR3 runs to 17 residues. In nucleotides, the CDR3 is TGTGCCAGCAGCCCGGATTCGGTGGGGAAGAGCTCCTACGAGCAGTACTTC. It specifies CASSPDSVGKSSYEQYF. Drawing the rest from reference TRBV5-4 and TRBJ2-7, the complete variable domain is ETGVTQSPTHLIKTRGQQVTLRCSSQSGHNTVSWYQQALGQGPQFIFQYYREEENGRGNFPPRFSGLQFPNYSSELNVNALELDDSALYLCASSPDSVGKSSYEQYFGPGTRLTVT.

V is TRBV7-8 and J is TRBJ1-1, with D hard to call. Germline values: CDR1 SGHVS, CDR2 FQNEAQ. This CDR3 is 13 amino acids long. V was trimmed by 5 bases and J by 0 bases, leaving 7 bases between them. The CDR3 DNA sequence: TGTGCCAGCAGCCTTACAGTGAACACTGAAGCTTTCTTT. Its translation is CASSLTVNTEAFF.

The CDR3 sequence is CASSQRGADYNEQFF. The CDR3 bases are TGTGCCAGCAGTCAACGAGGGGCGGACTACAATGAGCAGTTCTTC. The V gene is TRBV28, the J gene TRBJ2-1; either TRBD1 or TRBD2 may fit D (5 bases each). The germline gives CDR1 MDHEN, CDR2 SYDVKM. The CDR3 is made up of 15 amino acids. V was cut by 5 bases and J by 3 bases, with 14 bases left in between. The variable domain in full, with the rest retrieved from reference TRBV28 and TRBJ2-1, is DVKVTQSSRYLVKRTGEKVFLECVQDMDHENMFWYRQDPGLGLRLIYFSYDVKMKEKGDIPEGYSVSREKKERFSLILESASTNQTSMYLCASSQRGADYNEQFFGPGTRLTVL.

The rearrangement joins TRBV5-1 to TRBJ1-2, with D possibly being TRBD1 (6 bases). Trimming left V 0 bases short and J 4 bases short, with 10 bases between. The CDR3 contains 14 residues. Per germline, CDR1 SGHRS and CDR2 YFSETQ. In DNA, the CDR3 is TGCGCCAGCAGCTTGGAAGCAGGGGCCTATGGCTACACCTTC. Amino acids: CASSLEAGAYGYTF. Together with reference TRBV5-1 and TRBJ1-2, the CDR3 gives the full variable domain: KAGVTQTPRYLIKTRGQQVTLSCSPISGHRSVSWYQQTPGQGLQFLFEYFSETQRNKGNFPGRFSGRQFSNSRSEMNVSTLELGDSALYLCASSLEAGAYGYTFGSGTRLTVV.

The J gene is TRBJ2-1, the V gene TRBV28; the match to TRBD2 covers 8 bases. Trimming at V came to 5 bases and at J to 8 bases, leaving 11 bases not matched to a gene. In germline, CDR1 is MDHEN, CDR2 SYDVKM. The CDR3 sequence is 15 residues long. CDR3 DNA sequence: TGTGCCAGCAGTCCCAGCGGGAGCCCTCGGGATGAGCAGTTCTTC. Its protein product is CASSPSGSPRDEQFF.

This chain uses TRBV19 with TRBJ2-7; 10 bases are shared with TRBD2. Germline CDR1 is LNHDA and CDR2 is SQIVND (reference sequence). The CDR3 runs 14 residues. Trimming at V came to 3 bases and at J to 3 bases, leaving 2 bases not matched to a gene. As DNA, the CDR3 is TGTGCCAGTAGTATCGGACTAGCGGACTACGAGCAGTACTTC. Its protein product is CASSIGLADYEQYF.

The genes are TRBV7-2 and TRBJ2-7; D unclear. The CDR3 runs to 12 residues. The V end was cut by 1 base, the J end by 12 bases, with 13 bases between. CDR1 is SGHTA and CDR2 is FQGNSA in the germline V gene. CDR3 DNA: TGTGCCAGCAGCTTAGGCTGGCAGCACCTGTACTTC. The encoded protein is CASSLGWQHLYF. The complete variable domain, with remaining parts taken from reference TRBV7-2 and TRBJ2-7, reads GAGVSQSPSNKVTEKGKDVELRCDPISGHTALYWYRQSLGQGLEFLIYFQGNSAPDKSGLPSDRFSAERTGGSVSTLTIQRTQQEDSAVYLCASSLGWQHLYFGPGTRLTVT.

The V and J genes are TRBV9 and TRBJ1-2; D is perhaps TRBD1 (5 bases). Per the germline V gene, CDR1 is SGDLS and CDR2 is YYNGEE. Trimming removed 0 bases from V and 2 bases from J, with 11 bases in between. The CDR3 totals 15 residues. The CDR3 DNA sequence: TGTGCCAGCAGCGTAGGGGCAGGGATGAACTATGGCTACACCTTC. Protein sequence: CASSVGAGMNYGYTF.

The table lists this clone with a few counts. The CDR3 reads CASSQDYQETQYF. The CDR3 coding sequence is TGTGCCAGCTCACAGGACTATCAAGAGACCCAGTACTTC. V and J are TRBV18 and TRBJ2-5, with a tentative D call TRBD2 (6 bases). The CDR3 runs to 13 residues. Germline values: CDR1 KGHSH, CDR2 LQKENI. V was shortened by 4 bases and J by 2 bases, with 8 bases between the two germline ends.

The J gene is TRBJ2-2, the V gene TRBV7-2; TRBD1 might be the D (6 bases). Trimming shortened V by 1 base and J by 4 bases, and 13 bases separated the two germline ends. Germline CDR1 reads SGHTA; CDR2 reads FQGNSA. This CDR3 is 16 amino acids long. The CDR3 nucleotides are TGTGCCAGCAGCTTAGTCCCAGGGGTAGGCACCGGGGAGCTGTTTTTT. Amino acid sequence: CASSLVPGVGTGELFF.

V gene TRBV9 combines with J gene TRBJ1-1; TRBD1 might be the D (5 bases). V lost 3 bases and J 5 bases, leaving 20 bases between the germline ends. Per the germline V gene, CDR1 is SGDLS and CDR2 is YYNGEE. This CDR3 has 16 residues. CDR3: CASSAPGAGSATEAFF. As DNA, the CDR3 is TGTGCCAGCAGCGCCCCTGGGGCGGGGTCCGCAACTGAAGCTTTCTTT.